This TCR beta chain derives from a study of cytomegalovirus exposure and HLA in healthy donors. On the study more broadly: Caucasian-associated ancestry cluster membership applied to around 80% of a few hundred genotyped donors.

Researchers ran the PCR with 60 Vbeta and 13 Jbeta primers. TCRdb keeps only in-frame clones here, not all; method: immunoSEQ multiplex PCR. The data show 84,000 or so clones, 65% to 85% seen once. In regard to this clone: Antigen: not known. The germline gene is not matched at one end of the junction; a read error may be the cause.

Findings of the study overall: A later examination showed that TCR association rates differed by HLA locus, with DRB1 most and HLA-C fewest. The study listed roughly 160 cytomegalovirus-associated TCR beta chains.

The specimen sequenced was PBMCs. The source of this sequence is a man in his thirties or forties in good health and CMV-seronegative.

CDR3 in DNA: TGTGCCAGCAGGGAAGGGACAGGGGAGACGGATGGCTACACCTTC. Its translation: CASREGTGETDGYTF. V usage is TRBV6-1 and J usage is TRBJ1-2; 10 bases fit TRBD1. In germline, CDR1 is MNHNS, CDR2 SASEGT. The CDR3 has 15 amino acids.